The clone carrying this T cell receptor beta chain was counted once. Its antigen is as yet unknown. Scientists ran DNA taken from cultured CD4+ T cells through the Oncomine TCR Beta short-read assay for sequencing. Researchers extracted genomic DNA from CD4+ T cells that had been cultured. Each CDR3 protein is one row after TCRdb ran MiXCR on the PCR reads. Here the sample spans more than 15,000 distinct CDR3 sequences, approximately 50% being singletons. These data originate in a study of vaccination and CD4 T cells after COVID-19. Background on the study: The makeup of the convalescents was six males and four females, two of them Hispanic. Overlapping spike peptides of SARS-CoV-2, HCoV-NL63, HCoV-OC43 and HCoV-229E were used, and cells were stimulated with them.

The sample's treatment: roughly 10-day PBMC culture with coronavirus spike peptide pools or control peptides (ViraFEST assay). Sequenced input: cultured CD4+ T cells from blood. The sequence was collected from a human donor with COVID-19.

As DNA, the CDR3 is TGTGCCAGCAGTACCACCGGCGGGGCCAACGTCCTGACTTTC. This translates into CASSTTGGANVLTF. The gene calls are TRBV27 and TRBJ2-6; D gene uncertain. There are 14 residues in the CDR3. V lost 5 bases to trimming and J lost 4 bases, with 9 bases between them. Germline CDR1 MNHEY, CDR2 SMNVEV (reference sequence).